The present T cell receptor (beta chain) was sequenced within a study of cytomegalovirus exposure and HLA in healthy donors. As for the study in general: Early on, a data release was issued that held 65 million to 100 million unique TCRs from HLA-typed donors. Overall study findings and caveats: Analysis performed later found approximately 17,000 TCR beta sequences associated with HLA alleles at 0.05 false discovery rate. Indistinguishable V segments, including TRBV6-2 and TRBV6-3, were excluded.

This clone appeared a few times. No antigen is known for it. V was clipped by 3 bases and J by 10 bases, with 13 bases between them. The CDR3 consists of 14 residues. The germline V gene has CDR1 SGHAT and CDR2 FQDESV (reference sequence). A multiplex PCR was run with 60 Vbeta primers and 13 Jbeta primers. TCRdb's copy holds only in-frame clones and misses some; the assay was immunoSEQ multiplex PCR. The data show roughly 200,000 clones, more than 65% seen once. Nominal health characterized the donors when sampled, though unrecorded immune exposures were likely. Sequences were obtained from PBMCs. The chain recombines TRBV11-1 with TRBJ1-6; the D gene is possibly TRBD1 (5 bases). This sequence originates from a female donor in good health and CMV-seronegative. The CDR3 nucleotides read TGTGCCAGCAGCTTGGAGGGGAGGGAGTCACCCCTCCACTTT. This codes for CASSLEGRESPLHF. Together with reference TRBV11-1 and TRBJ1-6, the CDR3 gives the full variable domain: EAEVAQSPRYKITEKSQAVAFWCDPISGHATLYWYRQILGQGPELLVQFQDESVVDDSQLPKDRFSAERLKGVDSTLKIQPAELGDSAMYLCASSLEGRESPLHFGNGTRLTVT.